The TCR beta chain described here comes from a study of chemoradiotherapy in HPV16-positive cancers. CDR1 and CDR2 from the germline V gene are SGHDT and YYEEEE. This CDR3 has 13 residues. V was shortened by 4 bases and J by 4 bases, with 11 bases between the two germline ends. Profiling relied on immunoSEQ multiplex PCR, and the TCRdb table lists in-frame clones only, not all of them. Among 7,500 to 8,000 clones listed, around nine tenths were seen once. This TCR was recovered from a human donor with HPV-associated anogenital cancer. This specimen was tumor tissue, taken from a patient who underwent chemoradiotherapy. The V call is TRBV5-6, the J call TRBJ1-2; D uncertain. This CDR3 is CASSRRRLYGYTF. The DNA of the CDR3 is TGTGCCAGCAGCCGACGGAGGCTCTATGGCTACACCTTC.